The 2 T cell receptor beta chains listed next were all sequenced from one sample in a study of T cell repertoires in cytomegalovirus infection. TCRdb analysed the reads with MiXCR anew, one entry per CDR3 protein. The sample includes 200,000 to 250,000 distinct CDR3 sequences, 20% to 25% of them seen just once. Sequencing was carried out using CD8+ T cells from PBMCs. The receptors were sampled from a human donor in good health (CMV status not recorded). Some clones in this sample may be carry-over from other donors' samples.

The gene calls are TRBV6-5 and TRBJ2-1; TRBD1 or TRBD2 may be the D gene (5 bases each). V was pared by 5 bases and J by 1 base, with 12 bases between. Germline CDR1 MNHEY, CDR2 SVGAGI. The CDR3 spans 15 residues. The CDR3 DNA is TGTGCCAGCAGTCCTCTTGGGGGATCCTACAATGAGCAGTTCTTC. Residues: CASSPLGGSYNEQFF.

This clonotype was seen a few times. The chain links TRBV2 to TRBJ1-5; D ambiguous. The V end was cut by 5 bases, the J end by 1 base, with 9 bases between. CDR1 and CDR2 from the germline V gene are SNHLY and FYNNEI. This CDR3 has 14 residues. CDR3 nucleotide sequence: TGTGCCAGCAGTACATCACTCAGCAATCAGCCCCAGCATTTT. Its protein product is CASSTSLSNQPQHF.